One and the same sample provided the 26 T cell receptor beta chains below, sequenced in a study of cytomegalovirus exposure and HLA in healthy donors. The method was immunoSEQ multiplex PCR; TCRdb's version includes in-frame clones alone and lacks a portion of them. The repertoire consists of a few hundred thousand clones, with about 90% occurring once and the leading ten covering around 12%. The sequenced sample consisted of PBMCs. The receptor set was obtained from a man aged 18 to 30 in good health and CMV-seropositive.

This clone has a single count. The rearrangement links TRBV5-6 to TRBJ2-5; D call uncertain. The J call may not be correct, given that the DNA end is closer to TRBJ2-7. The germline gives CDR1 SGHDT, CDR2 YYEEEE. The CDR3 consists of 13 residues. CDR3: CASTPTSSYEQYF. The CDR3 bases are TGTGCCAGCACCCCAACAAGCTCCTACGAGCAGTACTTC.

The chain links TRBV5-4 to TRBJ1-5; 7 nucleotides align to TRBD1. Germline V gene sequence: CDR1 SGHNT, CDR2 YYREEE (reference sequence). This CDR3 spans 14 amino acids. J lost 4 bases, V lost 4 bases, and 5 bases had no gene match. Here the CDR3 reads CASSQTGSNQPQHF. The CDR3 DNA reads TGTGCCAGCAGCCAGACAGGGTCGAATCAGCCCCAGCATTTT.

In its sample, this clone was seen once. The V gene is TRBV9, the J gene TRBJ2-5, with 16 positions matching TRBD2. Trimming at V came to 2 bases and at J to 4 bases, leaving 8 bases not matched to a gene. CDR3 length equals 18 residues. Per the germline V gene, CDR1 is SGDLS and CDR2 is YYNGEE. CDR3 sequence: CASSVGLAGGPLLETQYF. The CDR3 DNA follows: TGTGCCAGCAGCGTGGGACTAGCGGGAGGGCCTTTGTTAGAGACCCAGTACTTC.

The J gene is TRBJ2-3, the V gene TRBV29-1, with 10 bases fitting TRBD1. Germline V CDR1 and CDR2: SQVTM, ANQGSEA. Trimming cost V 7 bases and J 5 bases; bases outside gene matches: 6. This CDR3 is 13 amino acids long. The CDR3 region is CSARTGGRDTQYF. The CDR3 bases are TGCAGCGCCAGGACAGGGGGAAGAGATACGCAGTATTTT.

This chain connects TRBV15 to TRBJ1-2; 10 nucleotides align to TRBD1. CDR3 length: 17 amino acids. V lost 0 bases, J lost 7 bases, and 11 bases stayed unmatched. Germline loops: CDR1 LNHNV, CDR2 YYDKDF (reference sequence). This chain's CDR3 is CATSRDKGTGVRSGYTF. CDR3 DNA sequence: TGTGCCACCAGCAGAGATAAAGGGACAGGGGTGAGAAGTGGCTACACCTTC.

V is TRBV7-2 and J is TRBJ2-5, with 9 bases fitting TRBD1. In germline, CDR1 is SGHTA, CDR2 FQGNSA. V lost 5 bases to trimming and J lost 5 bases; unmatched junction nucleotides: 9. The CDR3 totals 15 residues. CDR3 protein: CASSPSGQGGETQYF. CDR3 DNA sequence: TGTGCCAGCAGCCCCTCGGGACAGGGAGGGGAGACCCAGTACTTC.

The chain carries TRBV9 and TRBJ2-1; 14 nucleotides align to TRBD2. With 4 bases clipped from V and 15 bases from J, the junction kept 3 bases outside the gene matches. This CDR3 has 12 amino acids. The germline gives CDR1 SGDLS, CDR2 YYNGEE. The CDR3 is CASSSGLAGVFF. CDR3 nucleotide sequence: TGTGCCAGCAGCTCGGGACTAGCGGGAGTGTTCTTC.

V usage is TRBV2 and J usage is TRBJ2-3, with TRBD2 matching over 8 bases. Germline V gives CDR1 SNHLY, CDR2 FYNNEI. The J segment lost 0 bases and the V segment lost 4 bases, leaving 6 bases of the junction unmatched. The CDR3 consists of 16 residues. CDR3 in amino acids: CASSALAGTSTDTQYF. In DNA form, the CDR3 reads TGTGCCAGCAGTGCCTTAGCGGGAACTAGCACAGATACGCAGTATTTT.

This clone has more than one count but fewer than ten. The chain has TRBV4-2 and TRBJ1-4; 9 bases agree with TRBD1. CDR1 is LGHNA and CDR2 is YNFKEQ in the germline V gene. The length of the CDR3 is 15 residues. The junction had 8 bases not matched to a gene; V was cut back by 4 bases and J by 8 bases. CDR3 sequence: CASSPRGDRAEKLFF. CDR3 DNA: TGTGCCAGCAGCCCCCGGGGGGACAGGGCCGAAAAACTGTTTTTT.

The genes are TRBV7-2 and TRBJ1-2; possible D gene TRBD1, 5 bases. Germline V CDR1 and CDR2: SGHTA, FQGNSA. This CDR3 region has 13 residues. Trimming shortened V by 3 bases and J by 6 bases, and 11 bases separated the two germline ends. The CDR3 loop is CASSFGGGDGYTF. In DNA, the CDR3 is TGTGCCAGCAGCTTCGGGGGAGGGGATGGCTACACCTTC.

The J gene is TRBJ2-6, the V gene TRBV29-1, with D maybe TRBD2 (6 bases). Germline values: CDR1 SQVTM, CDR2 ANQGSEA. The V end lost 1 base, the J end lost 4 bases, and 17 bases lay between the germline ends. This CDR3 has 17 residues. CDR3 in amino acids: CSVEAPRGLAGANVLTF. The CDR3 region has the DNA TGCAGCGTTGAAGCCCCCCGGGGGTTGGCCGGGGCCAACGTCCTGACTTTC. The full variable domain, with the rest looked up from reference TRBV29-1 and TRBJ2-6, is SAVISQKPSRDICQRGTSLTIQCQVDSQVTMMFWYRQQPGQSLTLIATANQGSEATYESGFVIDKFPISRPNLTFSTLTVSNMSPEDSSIYLCSVEAPRGLAGANVLTFGAGSRLTVL.

The chain carries TRBV15 and TRBJ2-7, with D maybe TRBD1 (5 bases). The CDR3 sequence is 15 residues long. V was trimmed by 5 bases and J by 3 bases, leaving 17 bases between them. Germline loops: CDR1 LNHNV, CDR2 YYDKDF (reference sequence). CDR3 nucleotides: TGTGCCACCAGCCGACCCAAGGGGCCAGTCTACGAGCAGTACTTC. Its protein product is CATSRPKGPVYEQYF.

The J gene is TRBJ2-3, the V gene TRBV27; 12 nucleotides match TRBD2. V shed 6 bases and J 5 bases; nucleotides not matched to a gene: 21. This CDR3 is built from 20 residues. The germline V gene encodes CDR1 MNHEY and CDR2 SMNVEV (reference sequence). CDR3 nucleotides: TGTGCCAGCAGAGTGAACCCCGGGGCTAGCGGGAGGGCCTTCGGAGATACGCAGTATTTT. The encoded protein is CASRVNPGASGRAFGDTQYF.

This chain links TRBV19 with TRBJ2-5, with a possible D match to TRBD2 (6 bases). There are 13 residues in the CDR3. Per the germline V gene, CDR1 is LNHDA and CDR2 is SQIVND (reference sequence). Trimming took off 5 bases at V and 5 bases at J, with 12 bases between the two ends. In nucleotides, the CDR3 is TGTGCCAGTAGTCGGGAACGGGAGGAGACCCAGTACTTC. This sequence encodes CASSREREETQYF.

The chain carries TRBV18 and TRBJ2-1, with 9 bases that match TRBD2. Germline-derived CDR1 and CDR2 are KGHSH and LQKENI. CDR3 length: 16 amino acids. The V segment lost 5 bases and the J segment 2 bases; nucleotides outside the gene matches: 7. CDR3 amino acids: CASSTSGRPPYNEQFF. The CDR3 DNA reads TGTGCCAGCTCAACAAGCGGGAGGCCCCCCTACAATGAGCAGTTCTTC.

Of note for this clone: Mismatch with germline at one junction end may stem from a read error. The chain recombines TRBV7-2 with TRBJ2-5; 10 bases align to TRBD2. The germline V gene encodes CDR1 SGHTA and CDR2 FQGNSA. The CDR3 totals 14 residues. The CDR3 spells CASSLAGGQETQYF. As DNA, the CDR3 is TGTGCCAGCAGTTTAGCGGGAGGCCAAGAGACCCAGTACTTC.

The rearrangement links TRBV11-2 to TRBJ2-5, with 7 bases lining up with TRBD1. CDR1 is SGHAT and CDR2 is FQNNGV in the germline V gene. The CDR3 is made up of 17 amino acids. V dropped 1 base and J dropped 5; count of bases not matched to a gene: 13. The CDR3 nucleotides are TGTGCCAGCAGCTTAGTGCGTAGGGGACAGATTTGGGAGACCCAGTACTTC. Its protein is CASSLVRRGQIWETQYF.

This clone was recorded once. The rearrangement uses TRBV9 and TRBJ2-2; D remains ambiguous. V lost 1 base and J 0 bases, leaving 10 bases between the germline ends. The CDR3 spans 16 residues. CDR1 is SGDLS, CDR2 YYNGEE, per germline. The CDR3 nucleotides are TGTGCCAGCAGCGTATCGAGTCCGGCGAACACCGGGGAGCTGTTTTTT. This encodes CASSVSSPANTGELFF.

As to this clone: An end of the junction does not agree with germline; a read error may underlie this. V gene TRBV6-6 combines with J gene TRBJ1-2, with D uncertain. This CDR3 spans 15 amino acids. Per the germline V gene, CDR1 is MNHNY and CDR2 is SVGAGI (reference sequence). The CDR3 DNA follows: TGTGCCAGCAGTGACTCGGGGATTGGGGACTATGGCTACACCTTC. This codes for CASSDSGIGDYGYTF.

The rearrangement joins TRBV7-9 to TRBJ2-2; D not certain. V dropped 1 base and J dropped 5 bases, with 8 bases sitting between them. Germline V gives CDR1 SEHNR, CDR2 FQNEAQ (reference sequence). There are 14 residues in the CDR3. The CDR3: CASSLGRETGELFF. DNA for the CDR3: TGTGCCAGCAGCTTAGGGAGAGAAACCGGGGAGCTGTTTTTT.

The CDR3: CASSPSPGQKLSYEQYF. In DNA form, the CDR3 reads TGTGCCAGCAGTCCATCCCCGGGACAAAAGCTCTCCTACGAGCAGTACTTC. The V gene is TRBV28, the J gene TRBJ2-7, with a tentative D call TRBD1 (6 bases). CDR3 size: 17 residues. V was shortened by 5 bases and J by 0 bases, with 20 bases between the two germline ends. Germline V gives CDR1 MDHEN, CDR2 SYDVKM.

J is TRBJ2-1 and V is TRBV5-1, with D perhaps TRBD2 (6 bases). Germline values: CDR1 SGHRS, CDR2 YFSETQ. This CDR3 is 16 amino acids long. Trimming took off 0 bases at V and 2 bases at J, with 12 bases between the two ends. This CDR3 reads CASSLGRGAAYNEQFF. The CDR3 DNA reads TGCGCCAGCAGCTTGGGTCGCGGGGCTGCCTACAATGAGCAGTTCTTC.

The chain carries TRBV21-1 and TRBJ1-5; the table names TRBD1, a call not compared with the DNA. TRBV21-1 represents a pseudogene. The CDR3 runs 17 residues. The chain's CDR3 is CASSKAYRENHNQPQHF. The CDR3 DNA follows: TGTGCCAGCAGCAAAGCTTACAGGGAGAATCACAATCAGCCCCAGCATTTT.

The gene calls are TRBV19 and TRBJ1-2; D gene unclear. Germline V CDR1 and CDR2: LNHDA, SQIVND (reference sequence). The ends were cut back, 1 base at V and 6 bases at J, with 18 bases in the middle. There are 16 residues in the CDR3. This CDR3 reads CASSIGGNRLLHGYTF. DNA of the CDR3: TGTGCCAGTAGTATAGGAGGGAACAGACTACTCCATGGCTACACCTTC.

This clone occurred once. The chain joins TRBV7-9 to TRBJ2-7, with 8 bases that match TRBD2. The CDR3 consists of 16 residues. Germline CDR1 and CDR2: SEHNR and FQNEAQ (reference sequence). V lost 5 bases and J lost 7; bases outside the gene matches: 16. CDR3 coding DNA: TGTGCCAGCAGCCCCCGGGGAGCGGGAGTTTCAGGGGAGCAGTACTTC. It codes for CASSPRGAGVSGEQYF.

This rearrangement joins TRBV6-1 to TRBJ2-7; D might be TRBD2 (5 bases). Per germline, CDR1 MNHNS and CDR2 SASEGT. This CDR3 region has 12 residues. Trimming took off 2 bases at V and 6 bases at J, with 8 bases between the two ends. The CDR3 nucleotides read TGTGCCAGCAGTGAAACCCGGGGCGAGCAGTACTTC. Protein: CASSETRGEQYF.